These 26 T cell receptor beta chains were all obtained from the same sample, sequenced in a study of cytomegalovirus exposure and HLA in healthy donors. PCR involved 60 Vbeta and 13 Jbeta primers. Libraries were prepared by immunoSEQ multiplex PCR; TCRdb keeps only in-frame clonotypes and omits some of them. The table records 150,000 to 200,000 clones, 80% to 90% of them present only once. The source material was PBMCs. The receptors come from a man in his thirties or forties in good health and CMV-seropositive.

This clone was detected once. V gene TRBV5-1 combines with J gene TRBJ2-1; 12 bases are shared with TRBD2. The germline gives CDR1 SGHRS, CDR2 YFSETQ. J was trimmed by 4 bases and V by 4 bases; bases with no gene match: 6. The CDR3 consists of 16 residues. This CDR3 reads CASSGELAGGYNEQFF. The CDR3 DNA reads as TGCGCCAGCAGCGGCGAGCTAGCGGGAGGGTACAATGAGCAGTTCTTC.

This rearrangement joins TRBV25-1 to TRBJ1-2, with a tentative D call TRBD1 (5 bases). V was pared by 3 bases and J by 5 bases, with 16 bases between. CDR3 size: 15 residues. CDR1 is MGHDK and CDR2 is SYGVNS in the germline V gene. The CDR3 nucleotides read TGTGCCAGCAGTGACGCACGGGGGTCCGGGTATGGCTACACCTTC. Protein: CASSDARGSGYGYTF.

The V call is TRBV5-5, the J call TRBJ2-7; the match to TRBD1 covers 7 bases. Looked up from germline, CDR1 is SGHKS and CDR2 is YYEKEE (reference sequence). Unmatched junction bases numbered 13, after V lost 1 base and J lost 6 bases. The CDR3 loop spans 16 amino acids. CDR3 sequence: CASSLFGDRELPEQYV. The DNA of the CDR3 is TGTGCCAGCAGCTTGTTCGGTGACAGGGAGTTGCCCGAGCAGTACGTC.

The J gene is TRBJ1-3, the V gene TRBV5-4; weak D call: TRBD1 (6 bases). V was clipped by 1 base and J by 7 bases, with 12 bases between them. CDR1 and CDR2 from the germline V gene are SGHNT and YYREEE (reference sequence). The CDR3 totals 14 residues. The chain's CDR3 is CASSLWQGKNTIYF. CDR3 bases: TGTGCCAGCAGCTTGTGGCAGGGGAAGAACACCATATATTTT.

This rearrangement joins TRBV7-3 to TRBJ2-6; D is unclear. The V gene lost 4 bases and the J gene lost 4 bases, with 8 bases spanning the gap. The CDR3 runs 14 residues. CDR1 and CDR2 (germline): SGHTA, FQGTGA. The CDR3 DNA reads TGTGCCAGCAGCTCAATGGGCGGGGCCAACGTCCTGACTTTC. The encoded protein is CASSSMGGANVLTF. Looking up the rest from reference TRBV7-3 and TRBJ2-6 gives the full variable domain: GAGVSQTPSNKVTEKGKYVELRCDPISGHTALYWYRQSLGQGPEFLIYFQGTGAADDSGLPNDRFFAVRPEGSVSTLKIQRTERGDSAVYLCASSSMGGANVLTFGAGSRLTVL.

This clone was seen only once. The chain has TRBV5-3 and TRBJ1-1; D unresolved. TRBV5-3 is an open reading frame whose function is uncertain. There are 11 residues in the CDR3. V was trimmed by 7 bases and J by 9 bases, leaving 13 bases between them. The chain's CDR3 is CARPATVQAFF. The DNA of the CDR3 is TGTGCCAGACCCGCCACGGTACAAGCTTTCTTT.

The chain is built from TRBV15 and TRBJ2-3; D is possibly TRBD2 (6 bases). V lost 0 bases and J lost 1, with 11 bases in between. The CDR3 has 16 residues. The germline gives CDR1 LNHNV, CDR2 YYDKDF (reference sequence). The CDR3 protein is CATSRDPPGGTDTQYF. The CDR3 DNA sequence: TGTGCCACCAGCAGAGATCCCCCGGGGGGCACAGATACGCAGTATTTT. Drawing the rest from reference TRBV15 and TRBJ2-3, the complete variable domain is DAMVIQNPRYQVTQFGKPVTLSCSQTLNHNVMYWYQQKSSQAPKLLFHYYDKDFNNEADTPDNFQSRRPNTSFCFLDIRSPGLGDTAMYLCATSRDPPGGTDTQYFGPGTRLTVL.

The gene calls are TRBV9 and TRBJ2-3; possible D gene TRBD2, 7 bases. The CDR3 is made up of 15 amino acids. Between the trimmed V and J ends, which lost 3 bases and 4 bases, there was a span of 15 bases. Germline V gene data show CDR1 as SGDLS and CDR2 as YYNGEE. The CDR3 spells CASSASGNRADTQYF. CDR3 DNA: TGTGCCAGCAGCGCCAGCGGGAACAGGGCAGATACGCAGTATTTT.

The chain recombines TRBV6-4 with TRBJ2-3; D may be TRBD2 (6 bases). Germline V gene sequence: CDR1 MRHNA, CDR2 SNTAGT. This CDR3 has 15 residues. V lost 4 bases and J lost 0, with 11 bases in between. The CDR3 nucleotides are TGTGCCAGCAGTGCCCTGGGGGGTAGCACAGATACGCAGTATTTT. Translation gives CASSALGGSTDTQYF.

The V gene is TRBV6-1, the J gene TRBJ2-2; 8 bases align to TRBD1. Germline CDR1 reads MNHNS; CDR2 reads SASEGT. The J segment lost 7 bases and the V segment lost 2 bases, leaving 6 bases of the junction unmatched. This CDR3 has 15 residues. The chain's CDR3 is CASSEQGAGSGELFF. The CDR3 nucleotides are TGTGCCAGCAGTGAACAGGGGGCAGGAAGCGGGGAGCTGTTTTTT.

The chain employs TRBV29-1 and TRBJ2-5; 10 bases line up with TRBD2. Trimming cost V 5 bases and J 0 bases; bases outside gene matches: 3. This CDR3 contains 14 residues. Germline CDR1 is SQVTM and CDR2 is ANQGSEA. CDR3 amino acids: CSVSGTSDQETQYF. The CDR3 DNA follows: TGCAGCGTTTCGGGGACTAGCGACCAAGAGACCCAGTACTTC.

CDR3 in DNA: TGTGCCAGCAGCTTAGGACTAGCGGGAGGATCCTACAATGAGCAGTTCTTC. Amino acids: CASSLGLAGGSYNEQFF. The chain links TRBV7-2 to TRBJ2-1, with 13 bases that match TRBD2. CDR1 is SGHTA, CDR2 FQGNSA, per germline. V gave up 1 base and J gave up 1 base; unmatched junction bases: 1. This CDR3 comprises 17 residues.

The chain combines TRBV5-1 with TRBJ1-4, with TRBD1 matching 7 bases. Germline V CDR1 and CDR2: SGHRS, YFSETQ. The CDR3 sequence is 14 residues long. V was pared by 0 bases and J by 8 bases, with 4 bases of the junction left unmatched. The CDR3 DNA sequence: TGCGCCAGCAGCTTGGGACAGGGTATCGAAAAACTGTTTTTT. Translation: CASSLGQGIEKLFF.

The V gene is TRBV10-3, the J gene TRBJ2-5, with 7 nucleotides matching TRBD1. After removal of 3 bases from V and 5 bases from J, the junction contained 9 bases not matched to a gene. The CDR3 runs 15 residues. Germline loops: CDR1 ENHRY, CDR2 SYGVKD. The CDR3 DNA reads as TGTGCCATCAGTGACCCCAAGCCCAGGGGGGAGACCCAGTACTTC. Protein: CAISDPKPRGETQYF.

The rearrangement uses TRBV11-2 and TRBJ2-7, with TRBD2 identical over 10 bases. V lost 5 bases to trimming and J lost 6 bases; unmatched junction nucleotides: 10. CDR3 length: 15 residues. CDR1 and CDR2 (germline): SGHAT, FQNNGV. DNA for the CDR3: TGTGCCAGCAGCCCGAAAGCGGGAGGGCCGGCCGAGCAGTACTTC. Translating gives CASSPKAGGPAEQYF. The full variable domain, its missing parts supplied by reference TRBV11-2 and TRBJ2-7, is EAGVAQSPRYKIIEKRQSVAFWCNPISGHATLYWYQQILGQGPKLLIQFQNNGVVDDSQLPKDRFSAERLKGVDSTLKIQPAKLEDSAVYLCASSPKAGGPAEQYFGPGTRLTVT.

This clone was recorded once. Compared with germline, one end of the junction differs, possibly owing to a read error. The CDR3 reads CASTTGGRIFSF. DNA of the CDR3: TGTGCCAGCACCACCGGAGGCAGGATTTTCTCCTTT. The chain is built from TRBV11-3 and TRBJ1-1; no reliable D call. Germline V gene sequence: CDR1 SGHNT, CDR2 YENEEA. This CDR3 spans 12 amino acids. The variable domain in full, completed from reference TRBV11-3 and TRBJ1-1, reads EAGVVQSPRYKIIEKKQPVAFWCNPISGHNTLYWYLQNLGQGPELLIRYENEEAVDDSQLPKDRFSAERLKGVDSTLKIQPAELGDSAVYLCASTTGGRIFSFGQGTRLTVV.

This chain uses TRBV9 with TRBJ2-2; unclear D gene. CDR3 length: 13 amino acids. Germline CDR1 and CDR2: SGDLS and YYNGEE. Trimming took off 2 bases at V and 1 base at J, with 3 bases between the two ends. The CDR3 DNA reads as TGTGCCAGCAGCGTCTGGAACACCGGGGAGCTGTTTTTT. It translates to CASSVWNTGELFF.

The V gene is TRBV4-2, the J gene TRBJ2-5; possible D gene TRBD2, 6 bases. Trimming pared 0 bases from V and 5 bases from J, leaving 16 bases between. Per the germline V gene, CDR1 is LGHNA and CDR2 is YNFKEQ. The CDR3 consists of 16 residues. Here the CDR3 reads CASSQEFPGVRETQYF. CDR3 in DNA: TGTGCCAGCAGCCAAGAGTTCCCGGGAGTCCGGGAGACCCAGTACTTC.

The CDR3 DNA reads as TGTGCCAGCAGCTTAGGACCAGCGGGAGGGCCTAGAGAGCAGTACGTC. The encoded protein is CASSLGPAGGPREQYV. J is TRBJ2-7 and V is TRBV11-2, with 10 bases fitting TRBD2. V gave up 1 base and J gave up 7 bases; unmatched junction bases: 10. This CDR3 contains 16 residues. The germline V gene has CDR1 SGHAT and CDR2 FQNNGV.

V is TRBV14 and J is TRBJ2-1; perhaps TRBD2 as D (6 bases). Germline CDR1 SGHDN, CDR2 FVKESK. The CDR3 is 16 residues long. V dropped 4 bases and J dropped 8 bases, with 21 bases sitting between them. The CDR3 sequence is CASSPSVAVLLDEQFF. DNA for the CDR3: TGTGCCAGCAGCCCCTCAGTAGCGGTCCTCCTGGATGAGCAGTTCTTC.

This chain joins TRBV5-1 and TRBJ1-1; 7 nucleotides align to TRBD1. Germline V gene lookup returns CDR1 SGHRS and CDR2 YFSETQ. The CDR3 has 14 residues. Trimming removed 4 bases from V and 1 base from J; junction bases left unmatched: 4. The CDR3 loop is CASSQDRPNTEAFF. The CDR3 nucleotides are TGCGCCAGCAGCCAGGACAGGCCGAACACTGAAGCTTTCTTT.

CDR3 in DNA: TGTGCCAGCAGTTACTCCATAGCGGAGACAACAGATACGCAGTATTTT. This sequence encodes CASSYSIAETTDTQYF. The chain uses TRBV6-5 and TRBJ2-3; perhaps TRBD2 as D (6 bases). Trimming took 0 bases from V and 3 from J, leaving 13 bases between them. This CDR3 is 16 amino acids long. Germline V gene sequence: CDR1 MNHEY, CDR2 SVGAGI.

The CDR3 protein is CASSLTGSHYGYTF. The CDR3 bases are TGTGCCAGCAGTCTCACAGGGTCGCACTATGGCTACACCTTC. The chain has TRBV28 and TRBJ1-2; maybe TRBD1 (6 bases). The CDR3 totals 14 residues. Germline-derived CDR1 and CDR2 are MDHEN and SYDVKM. Trimming stripped 5 bases from V and 3 bases from J, with 13 bases between.

This chain connects TRBV7-2 to TRBJ2-7; 8 nucleotides align to TRBD2. Per the germline V gene, CDR1 is SGHTA and CDR2 is FQGNSA. This CDR3 contains 17 residues. Losses at the gene ends were 8 bases for V and 3 bases for J; bases not matched to a gene: 18. CDR3 residues: CASSTRGGRKVGYEQYF. The CDR3 bases are TGTGCCAGCTCTACTCGGGGCGGGAGGAAGGTGGGCTACGAGCAGTACTTC.

The chain uses TRBV6-6 and TRBJ2-5; 8 bases map to TRBD1. Germline values: CDR1 MNHNY, CDR2 SVGAGI (reference sequence). With 5 bases clipped from V and 3 bases from J, the junction kept 5 bases outside the gene matches. There are 14 residues in the CDR3. The CDR3 loop reads CASSPPGQEETQYF. The CDR3 region has the DNA TGTGCCAGCAGTCCCCCGGGACAGGAAGAGACCCAGTACTTC.

For this clone: The limits of the CDR3 on the DNA are not certain, so only TCRdb's listed CDR3 is given. The chain combines TRBV21-1 with TRBJ2-7; the table's D call, TRBD1, has no DNA check behind it. TRBV21-1 is a listed pseudogene. Both ends counted, the CDR3 spans 15 residues. The CDR3 sequence is CASSKVGTGSYEQYF.